Below are 22 T cell receptor beta chains sequenced from a single sample in a study of Graves' ophthalmopathy and Graves' hyperthyroidism (dated by TCRdb to the late 2010s). Data came from an Illumina HiSeq 2000. TCR beta CDR3 regions were amplified from RNA transcripts for repertoire sequencing. A first-round RT-PCR used HTBI primers with the Qiagen OneStep RT-PCR kit, followed by a second-round multiplex PCR, size selection and purification. Starting from the raw public reads, TCRdb applied fastp trimming at Q25, assembled clones with MiXCR and retained in-frame beta chains. One record per CDR3 amino acid sequence lists the most common genes and DNA. For this sample there are a few hundred thousand distinct CDR3 sequences; around a fifth appear just once. Roughly 42% of the sample is in the top ten clones. What was sequenced was peripheral blood. Receptor source: a woman aged 50 to 60 with Graves' ophthalmopathy. Donor details come from another sample of the same person, matched by shared clones.

The J gene is TRBJ2-4, the V gene TRBV15, with D perhaps TRBD1 (6 bases). This CDR3 region has 16 residues. Between the trimmed V and J ends, which lost 1 base and 9 bases, there was a span of 19 bases. Germline V gene lookup returns CDR1 LNHNV and CDR2 YYDKDF (reference sequence). CDR3 protein: CATSRGPGTPSRIQYF. DNA for the CDR3: TGTGCCACCAGCAGAGGCCCCGGGACACCCTCGCGCATTCAGTACTTC.

This clonotype was recorded at least ten times. V is TRBV12-3 or TRBV12-4 and J is TRBJ1-5; the match to TRBD1 covers 7 bases. This CDR3 region has 15 residues. V gave up 4 bases and J gave up 5 bases; unmatched junction bases: 8. This CDR3 reads CASSWEGTGDQPQHF. CDR3 in DNA: TGTGCCAGCAGTTGGGAGGGAACAGGGGATCAGCCCCAGCATTTT.

This clonotype was detected ten times or more. The V gene is TRBV19, the J gene TRBJ1-5; unclear D gene. Trimming removed 4 bases from V and 7 bases from J, with 11 bases in between. CDR1 is LNHDA, CDR2 SQIVND, per germline (reference sequence). The CDR3 runs to 13 residues. CDR3 nucleotide sequence: TGTGCCAGTAGTAAAGCCCCCAACCAGCCCCAGCATTTT. Translating gives CASSKAPNQPQHF. The full variable domain, with the rest looked up from reference TRBV19 and TRBJ1-5, is DGGITQSPKYLFRKEGQNVTLSCEQNLNHDAMYWYRQDPGQGLRLIYYSQIVNDFQKGDIAEGYSVSREKKESFPLTVTSAQKNPTAFYLCASSKAPNQPQHFGDGTRLSIL.

In this sample, this clonotype turned up many times. V and J are TRBV29-1 and TRBJ2-7; D unclear. In germline, CDR1 is SQVTM, CDR2 ANQGSEA. The CDR3 is made up of 12 amino acids. V gave up 4 bases and J gave up 0 bases, with 7 bases separating them. The CDR3 DNA sequence: TGCAGCGTTGCTCTGTCCTCCTACGAGCAGTACTTC. Amino acid sequence: CSVALSSYEQYF.

The genes are TRBV2 and TRBJ2-7, with 9 nucleotides matching TRBD1. CDR1 and CDR2 from the germline V gene are SNHLY and FYNNEI. V dropped 8 bases and J dropped 2; count of bases not matched to a gene: 10. CDR3 length: 15 residues. CDR3 protein: CASRYRDRAPYEQYF. The CDR3 region has the DNA TGTGCCAGCCGTTACCGGGACAGGGCACCCTACGAGCAGTACTTC.

This clonotype was observed a few times. The genes are TRBV15 and TRBJ2-1; D gene ambiguous. Trimming shortened V by 1 base and J by 2 bases, and 9 bases separated the two germline ends. The CDR3 is 15 amino acids. CDR1 and CDR2 (germline): LNHNV, YYDKDF (reference sequence). The CDR3 DNA reads as TGTGCCACCAGCAGAGGTGGATCCACCTACAATGAGCAGTTCTTC. Amino acids: CATSRGGSTYNEQFF.

This clonotype was detected a few times. V gene TRBV3-1 combines with J gene TRBJ1-1, with D perhaps matching TRBD1 (6 bases). The CDR3 has 13 amino acids. Trimming took 7 bases from V and 12 from J, leaving 21 bases between them. Germline CDR1 LGHDT, CDR2 YNNKEL (reference sequence). The CDR3 region is CASTSVGARSTFF. Written as DNA, the CDR3 is TGTGCCAGCACCAGCGTGGGGGCTCGGTCTACTTTCTTT.

The chain is built from TRBV6-5 and TRBJ2-5; TRBD2 matches 7 bases. The V and J ends lost 2 bases and 2 bases, in that order; junction bases with no gene match: 5. The CDR3 has 15 amino acids. Germline V gene data show CDR1 as MNHEY and CDR2 as SVGAGI. CDR3 coding DNA: TGTGCCAGCAGTTACAGCGGACTAGAACAAGAGACCCAGTACTTC. Translated: CASSYSGLEQETQYF.

This clonotype showed up many times. The V call is TRBV18, the J call TRBJ2-5, with 9 bases matching TRBD1. The CDR3 consists of 15 residues. Germline V gives CDR1 KGHSH, CDR2 LQKENI. Trimming at V came to 5 bases and at J to 1 base, leaving 5 bases not matched to a gene. The CDR3 loop reads CASSLPDRGQETQYF. CDR3 in DNA: TGTGCCAGCTCATTGCCGGACAGGGGCCAAGAGACCCAGTACTTC.

The chain uses TRBV5-1 and TRBJ1-1; 7 bases fit TRBD1. CDR3 length equals 14 residues. J was trimmed by 5 bases and V by 3 bases; bases with no gene match: 7. CDR1 and CDR2 from the germline V gene are SGHRS and YFSETQ. The CDR3 sequence is CASSSRGWETEAFF. The DNA for the CDR3 is TGCGCCAGCAGCTCCAGGGGGTGGGAGACTGAAGCTTTCTTT.

This clonotype was found many times. The J gene is TRBJ2-5, the V gene TRBV15; TRBD2 matches at 12 bases. The CDR3 consists of 13 residues. CDR1 LNHNV and CDR2 YYDKDF come from the germline V gene (reference sequence). The trim removed 5 bases at V and 5 bases at J, leaving 0 bases unmatched. CDR3 protein: CATSLAGGETQYF. CDR3 DNA sequence: TGTGCCACCAGCCTAGCGGGAGGGGAGACCCAGTACTTC.

The table lists this clonotype with many counts. CDR3 in DNA: TGTGCCAGCAACGACAGGGGCAATCAGCCCCAGCATTTT. This gives the protein CASNDRGNQPQHF. The V call is TRBV6-5, the J call TRBJ1-5, with TRBD1 matching over 7 bases. CDR3 size: 13 residues. Germline values: CDR1 MNHEY, CDR2 SVGAGI. J lost 2 bases, V lost 7 bases, and 2 bases had no gene match.

This clonotype has at least ten counts. V is TRBV9 and J is TRBJ1-2, with 7 positions matching TRBD1. V shed 3 bases, J shed 7 bases, and the junction held 6 bases outside the gene matches. Germline V gene lookup returns CDR1 SGDLS and CDR2 YYNGEE. This CDR3 is built from 13 residues. CDR3 bases: TGTGCCAGCAGCGAGAGCCGACAGGGTGGCTACACCTTC. Translated: CASSESRQGGYTF.

This clonotype has a count of ten or more. The chain recombines TRBV7-2 with TRBJ2-2; tentatively, D is TRBD2 (6 bases). Trimming cost V 5 bases and J 3 bases, with 13 bases left between them. CDR3 length: 15 amino acids. From germline, CDR1 is SGHTA and CDR2 FQGNSA. CDR3 in DNA: TGTGCCAGCAGCCAGACTGCTAGCGACACCGGGGAGCTGTTTTTT. It is translated as CASSQTASDTGELFF.

This clonotype was detected only a few times. J is TRBJ1-6 and V is TRBV12-3 or TRBV12-4; a weak D match, TRBD1 (6 bases). V shed 3 bases and J shed 9 bases, with 9 bases lying between them. The CDR3 covers 13 residues. This CDR3 is CASSLKGGSPLHF. As DNA, the CDR3 is TGTGCCAGCAGTTTGAAAGGGGGTTCACCCCTCCACTTT.

The V and J genes are TRBV12-3 or TRBV12-4 and TRBJ1-2, with TRBD1 matching 8 bases. The CDR3 is 14 amino acids. V trimming: 1 base; J trimming: 5 bases; junction bases outside the gene matches: 3. The CDR3 protein is CASSLGQGTYGYTF. Written as DNA, the CDR3 is TGTGCCAGCAGTTTAGGACAGGGGACTTATGGCTACACCTTC.

This clonotype was counted at least ten times. The chain carries TRBV4-1 and TRBJ2-5; 13 bases fit TRBD2. Looked up from germline, CDR1 is MGHRA and CDR2 is YSYEKL. This CDR3 is 15 amino acids long. The V gene end was trimmed by 4 bases and the J gene end by 5 bases; junction bases not matched to a gene: 4. Here the CDR3 DNA reads TGCGCCAGCAGCCCGCTGACTAGCGGGAGGGAGACCCAGTACTTC. Protein: CASSPLTSGRETQYF.

This clonotype was seen at least ten times. V is TRBV30 and J is TRBJ1-2; tentatively, D is TRBD1 (5 bases). This CDR3 is 12 amino acids long. Deletions cut 8 bases from V and 1 base from J, with 11 bases between. Germline V gives CDR1 GTSNPN, CDR2 SVGIG (reference sequence). CDR3 bases: TGTGCCGGGACTTTCCTTAACTATGGCTACACCTTC. This encodes CAGTFLNYGYTF.

A few counts support this clonotype. Being one base from a much bigger clone, this may be a read error. This chain connects TRBV7-8 to TRBJ2-5; TRBD2 is a possible D gene (5 bases). Germline-derived CDR1 and CDR2 are SGHVS and FQNEAQ. The CDR3 runs to 12 residues. The V gene lost 7 bases and the J gene lost 7 bases, with 13 bases spanning the gap. This chain's CDR3 is CASIVAGGTQYF. The CDR3 region has the DNA TGTGCCAGCATCGTGGCCGGAGGGACCCAGTACTTC.

This clonotype was counted once. The J gene is TRBJ1-6, the V gene TRBV6-1; D is ambiguous. V gave up 3 bases and J gave up 8 bases, with 11 bases separating them. Germline V CDR1 and CDR2: MNHNS, SASEGT. CDR3 length: 14 amino acids. The CDR3 DNA sequence: TGTGCCAGCAGTGAGGCCAGGAGTGATTCACCCCTCCACTTT. Residues: CASSEARSDSPLHF.

In this sample, this clonotype turned up many times. The chain links TRBV28 to TRBJ2-5; weak D call: TRBD2 (7 bases). The CDR3 sequence is 14 residues long. Trimming left V 6 bases short and J 5 bases short, with 16 bases between. Germline V gene data show CDR1 as MDHEN and CDR2 as SYDVKM. The CDR3 region is CASSPTGGRETQYF. The CDR3 bases are TGTGCCAGCAGCCCCACCGGGGGGCGCGAGACCCAGTACTTC. Filled out from reference TRBV28 and TRBJ2-5, the complete variable domain reads DVKVTQSSRYLVKRTGEKVFLECVQDMDHENMFWYRQDPGLGLRLIYFSYDVKMKEKGDIPEGYSVSREKKERFSLILESASTNQTSMYLCASSPTGGRETQYFGPGTRLLVL.

This clonotype has a count of ten or more. The chain employs TRBV12-3 or TRBV12-4 and TRBJ1-1; D call uncertain. Trimming removed 8 bases from V and 5 bases from J, with 18 bases in between. CDR3 length equals 14 residues. As DNA, the CDR3 is TGTGCCAGCCTTCAGACGGAGGGAGGGACTGAAGCTTTCTTT. As protein: CASLQTEGGTEAFF.